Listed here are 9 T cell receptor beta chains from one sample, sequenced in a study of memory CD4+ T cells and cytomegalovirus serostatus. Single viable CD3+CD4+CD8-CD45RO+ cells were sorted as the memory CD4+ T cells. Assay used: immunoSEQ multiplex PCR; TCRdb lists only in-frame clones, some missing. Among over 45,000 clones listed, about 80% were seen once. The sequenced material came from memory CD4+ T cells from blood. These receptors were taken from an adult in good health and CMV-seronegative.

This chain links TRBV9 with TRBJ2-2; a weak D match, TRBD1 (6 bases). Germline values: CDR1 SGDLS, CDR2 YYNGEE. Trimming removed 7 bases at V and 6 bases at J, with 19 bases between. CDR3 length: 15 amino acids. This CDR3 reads CASGTLGARAGELFF. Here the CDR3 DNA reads TGTGCCAGCGGGACCCTGGGGGCGAGGGCCGGGGAGCTGTTTTTT.

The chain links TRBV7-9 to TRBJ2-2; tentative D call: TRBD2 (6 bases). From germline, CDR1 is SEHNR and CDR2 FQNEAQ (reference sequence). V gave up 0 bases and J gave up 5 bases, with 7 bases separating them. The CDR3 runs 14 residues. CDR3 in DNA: TGTGCCAGCAGCTTAGCGCGGGGTACCGGGGAGCTGTTTTTT. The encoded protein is CASSLARGTGELFF.

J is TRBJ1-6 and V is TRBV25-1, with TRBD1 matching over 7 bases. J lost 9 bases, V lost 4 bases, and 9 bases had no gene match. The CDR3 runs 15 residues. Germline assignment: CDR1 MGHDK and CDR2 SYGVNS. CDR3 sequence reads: CASSGSTGWTSPLHF. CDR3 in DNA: TGTGCCAGCAGTGGGTCGACAGGGTGGACTTCACCCCTCCACTTT.

This CDR3 is CASSQRTGSQRGNTIYF. The CDR3 bases are TGTGCCAGCAGCCAACGCACAGGGTCCCAGCGGGGAAACACCATATATTTT. V and J are TRBV14 and TRBJ1-3; a weak D match, TRBD1 (6 bases). The CDR3 has 17 residues. V was trimmed by 2 bases and J by 4 bases, leaving 18 bases between them. Germline loops: CDR1 SGHDN, CDR2 FVKESK.

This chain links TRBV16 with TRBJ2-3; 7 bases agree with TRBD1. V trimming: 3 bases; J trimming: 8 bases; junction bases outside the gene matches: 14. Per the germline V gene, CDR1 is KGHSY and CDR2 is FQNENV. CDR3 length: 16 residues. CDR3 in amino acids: CASSHGGTGVLGTQYF. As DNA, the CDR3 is TGTGCCAGCAGCCACGGTGGTACAGGGGTGCTTGGTACGCAGTATTTT.

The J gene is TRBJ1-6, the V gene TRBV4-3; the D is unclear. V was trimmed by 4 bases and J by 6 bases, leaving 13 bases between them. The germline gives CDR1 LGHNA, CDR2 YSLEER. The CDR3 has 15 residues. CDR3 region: CASSPSVSPNSPLHF. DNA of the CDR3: TGCGCCAGCAGCCCGTCCGTTTCCCCTAATTCACCCCTCCACTTT.

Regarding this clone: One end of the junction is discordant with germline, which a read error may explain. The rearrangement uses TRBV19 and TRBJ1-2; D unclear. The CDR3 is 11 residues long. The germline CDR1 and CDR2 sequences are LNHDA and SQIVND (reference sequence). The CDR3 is CASSSMSGPYF. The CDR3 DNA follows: TGTGCCAGTAGTAGTATGAGTGGCCCATACTTC.

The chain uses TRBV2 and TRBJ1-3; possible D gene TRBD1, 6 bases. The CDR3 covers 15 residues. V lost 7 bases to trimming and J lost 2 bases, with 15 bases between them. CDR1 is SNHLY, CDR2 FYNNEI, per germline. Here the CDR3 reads CASMGRQGPGNTIYF. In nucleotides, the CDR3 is TGTGCCAGCATGGGTAGGCAGGGGCCTGGAAACACCATATATTTT.

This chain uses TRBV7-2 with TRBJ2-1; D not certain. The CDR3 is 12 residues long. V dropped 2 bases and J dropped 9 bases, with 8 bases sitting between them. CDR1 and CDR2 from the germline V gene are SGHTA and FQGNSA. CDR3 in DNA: TGTGCCAGCAGCTTAATAGGTACTGAGCAGTTCTTC. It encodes CASSLIGTEQFF.